This T cell receptor beta chain was retrieved from a study of cytomegalovirus exposure and HLA in healthy donors. Here immunoSEQ multiplex PCR was the method, and the copy in TCRdb shows in-frame clones only, minus some. The sample has fewer than 200,000 clones, less than 90% seen once. The specimen was PBMCs. The receptor comes from a woman aged 18-29 years in good health and CMV-seronegative.

The CDR3 DNA is TGTGCCAGCAGCTTGGGAACAGGGGATGGGGGCTATGGCTACACCTTC. Residues: CASSLGTGDGGYGYTF. The rearrangement links TRBV5-4 to TRBJ1-2; TRBD1 agrees at 7 bases. This CDR3 is 16 amino acids long. Germline V gene lookup returns CDR1 SGHNT and CDR2 YYREEE (reference sequence). V gave up 0 bases and J gave up 4 bases; unmatched junction bases: 9. The variable domain in full, with the rest retrieved from reference TRBV5-4 and TRBJ1-2, is ETGVTQSPTHLIKTRGQQVTLRCSSQSGHNTVSWYQQALGQGPQFIFQYYREEENGRGNFPPRFSGLQFPNYSSELNVNALELDDSALYLCASSLGTGDGGYGYTFGSGTRLTVV.